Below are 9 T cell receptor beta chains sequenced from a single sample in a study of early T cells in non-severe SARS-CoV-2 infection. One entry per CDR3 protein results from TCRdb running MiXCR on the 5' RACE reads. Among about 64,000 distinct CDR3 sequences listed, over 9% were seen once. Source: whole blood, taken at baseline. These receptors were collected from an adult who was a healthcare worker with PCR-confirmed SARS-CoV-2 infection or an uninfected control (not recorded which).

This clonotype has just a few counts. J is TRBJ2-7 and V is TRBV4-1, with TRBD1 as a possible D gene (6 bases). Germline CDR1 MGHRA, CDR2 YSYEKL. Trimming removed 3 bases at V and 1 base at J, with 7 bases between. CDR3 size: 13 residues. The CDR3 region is CASSQTGSYEQYF. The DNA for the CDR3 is TGCGCCAGCAGCCAGACAGGTTCCTACGAGCAGTACTTC.

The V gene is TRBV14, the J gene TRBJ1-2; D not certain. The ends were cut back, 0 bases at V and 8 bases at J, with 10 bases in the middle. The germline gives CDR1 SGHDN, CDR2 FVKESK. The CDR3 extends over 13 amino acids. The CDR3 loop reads CASSQDIQRGYTF. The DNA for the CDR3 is TGTGCCAGCAGCCAAGATATCCAGCGGGGCTACACCTTC.

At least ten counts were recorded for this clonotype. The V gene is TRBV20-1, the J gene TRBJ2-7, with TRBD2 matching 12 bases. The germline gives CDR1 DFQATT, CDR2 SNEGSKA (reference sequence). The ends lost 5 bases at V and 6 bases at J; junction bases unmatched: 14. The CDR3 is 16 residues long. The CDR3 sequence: CSAPENPLAGGAEQYF. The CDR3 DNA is TGCAGTGCTCCAGAGAACCCGCTAGCGGGGGGGGCCGAGCAGTACTTC.

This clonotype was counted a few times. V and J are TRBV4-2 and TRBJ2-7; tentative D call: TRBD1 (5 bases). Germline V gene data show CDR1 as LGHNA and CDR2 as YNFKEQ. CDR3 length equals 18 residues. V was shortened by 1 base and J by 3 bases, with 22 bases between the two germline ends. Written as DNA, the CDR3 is TGTGCCAGCAGCCAAGGGACCCCGCCGACAGATCTCCTCTACGAGCAGTACTTC. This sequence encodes CASSQGTPPTDLLYEQYF.

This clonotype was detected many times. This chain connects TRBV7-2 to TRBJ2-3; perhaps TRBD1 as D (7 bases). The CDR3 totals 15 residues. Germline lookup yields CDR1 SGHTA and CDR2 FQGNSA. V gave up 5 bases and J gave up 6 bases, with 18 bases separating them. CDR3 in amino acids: CASSPSGGGLDTQYF. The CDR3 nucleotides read TGTGCCAGCAGCCCTAGTGGAGGGGGCTTGGATACGCAGTATTTT.

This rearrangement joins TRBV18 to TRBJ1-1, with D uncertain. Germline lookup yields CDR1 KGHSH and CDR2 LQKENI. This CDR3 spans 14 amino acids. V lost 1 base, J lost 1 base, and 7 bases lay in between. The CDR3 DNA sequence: TGTGCCAGCTCACCACTCCGGGGGAACACTGAAGCTTTCTTT. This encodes CASSPLRGNTEAFF.

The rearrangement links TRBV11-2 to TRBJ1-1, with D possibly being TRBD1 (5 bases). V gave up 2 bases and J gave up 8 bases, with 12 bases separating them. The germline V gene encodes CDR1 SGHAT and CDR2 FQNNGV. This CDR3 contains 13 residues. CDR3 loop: CASSLRGQPEAFF. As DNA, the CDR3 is TGTGCCAGCAGCTTACGGGGCCAGCCAGAAGCTTTCTTT.

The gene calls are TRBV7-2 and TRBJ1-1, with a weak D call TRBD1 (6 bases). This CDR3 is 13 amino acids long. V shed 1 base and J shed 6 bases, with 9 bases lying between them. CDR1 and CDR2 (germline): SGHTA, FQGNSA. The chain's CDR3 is CASSLDRVAEAFF. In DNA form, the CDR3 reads TGTGCCAGCAGCTTAGACAGGGTCGCTGAAGCTTTCTTT.

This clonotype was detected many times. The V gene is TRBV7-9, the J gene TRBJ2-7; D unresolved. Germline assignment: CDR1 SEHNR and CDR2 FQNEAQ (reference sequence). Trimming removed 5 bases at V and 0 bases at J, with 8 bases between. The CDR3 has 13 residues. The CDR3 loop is CASSPLVSYEQYF. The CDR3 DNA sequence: TGTGCCAGCAGCCCCCTAGTCTCCTACGAGCAGTACTTC.